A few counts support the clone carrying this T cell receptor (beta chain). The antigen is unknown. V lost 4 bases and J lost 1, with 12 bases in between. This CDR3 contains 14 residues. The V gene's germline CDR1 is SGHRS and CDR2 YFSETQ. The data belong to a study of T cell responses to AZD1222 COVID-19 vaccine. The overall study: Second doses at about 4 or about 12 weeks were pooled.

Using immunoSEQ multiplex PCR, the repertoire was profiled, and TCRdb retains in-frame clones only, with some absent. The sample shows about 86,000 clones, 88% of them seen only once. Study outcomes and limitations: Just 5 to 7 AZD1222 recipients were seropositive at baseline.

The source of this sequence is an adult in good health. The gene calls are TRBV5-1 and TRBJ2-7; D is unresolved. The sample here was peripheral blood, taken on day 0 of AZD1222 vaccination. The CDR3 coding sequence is TGCGCCAGCAGCCGTCGTGAGATGTCCTACGAGCAGTACTTC. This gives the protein CASSRREMSYEQYF.